This TCR beta chain was sequenced during a study of OX40 agonist ivuxolimab in advanced cancers. Overall study: Enrolled patients in dose escalation had cancers that were hepatocellular carcinoma, melanoma, renal cell or head and neck cancer. Prior anti-PD-1, anti-PD-L1 or anti-CTLA-4 therapy did not bar entry, and about 38% had some. Study-wide points: Near-lowest levels of clonal expansion characterized partial responders at 0.1-3.0 mg/kg. Among T cells, CD8+ cells averaged more expanded clones than CD4+ cells.

Concerning this clone: Antigen specificity is unknown.

The assay was immunoSEQ multiplex PCR, and TCRdb's table has in-frame clones only and misses some. Of 65,000 to 85,000 clones in the sample, 92% were seen once. V was clipped by 6 bases and J by 5 bases, with 13 bases between them. CDR3 length: 13 residues. Germline-derived CDR1 and CDR2 are MNHEY and SVGAGI. The material was CD4+ or CD8+ T cells sorted from blood, obtained in a trial of the OX40 agonist ivuxolimab. This chain links TRBV6-5 with TRBJ1-2; D call uncertain. The sequence was obtained from an adult with an advanced solid tumor such as melanoma, head and neck, liver or kidney cancer. The CDR3 here is CASSETRSYGYTF. CDR3 coding DNA: TGTGCCAGCAGCGAAACTAGGAGTTATGGCTACACCTTC.